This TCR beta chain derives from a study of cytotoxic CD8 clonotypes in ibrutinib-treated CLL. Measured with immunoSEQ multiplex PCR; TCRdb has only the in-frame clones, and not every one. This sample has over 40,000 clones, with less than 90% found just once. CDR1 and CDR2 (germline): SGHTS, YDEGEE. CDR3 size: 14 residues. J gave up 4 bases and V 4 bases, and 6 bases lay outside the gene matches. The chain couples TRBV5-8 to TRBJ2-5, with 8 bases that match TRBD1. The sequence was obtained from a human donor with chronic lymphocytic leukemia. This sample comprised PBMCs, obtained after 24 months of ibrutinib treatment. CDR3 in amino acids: CASSPGTGGETQYF. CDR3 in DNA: TGTGCCAGCAGCCCTGGTACAGGGGGAGAGACCCAGTACTTC.